This T cell receptor beta chain was captured in a study of T cell responses to AZD1222 COVID-19 vaccine. Regarding the study as a whole: Increased Spike-specific TCR breadth and depth were observed after two AZD1222 doses. In a largely white British group with more females than males, clonal diversity was possibly underestimated.

With 6 bases removed from V and 9 bases from J, the gap between germline ends came to 15 bases. This CDR3 has 13 residues. CDR1 MNHEY and CDR2 SMNVEV come from the germline V gene (reference sequence). As regards this clone: Its specificity is not known.

The data were produced by immunoSEQ multiplex PCR, yet TCRdb's version contains in-frame clones alone and is incomplete. The sample records roughly 70,000 clones, 90% to 95% being singletons. The chain joins TRBV27 to TRBJ2-1; D uncertain. Specimen: peripheral blood, collected 28 days after the second dose of the MenACWY control vaccine. This sequence was found in an adult who received the MenACWY meningococcal vaccine as a control. The CDR3 reads CASRSISESEQFF. The CDR3 coding sequence is TGTGCCAGCAGATCTATAAGCGAGTCTGAGCAGTTCTTC.